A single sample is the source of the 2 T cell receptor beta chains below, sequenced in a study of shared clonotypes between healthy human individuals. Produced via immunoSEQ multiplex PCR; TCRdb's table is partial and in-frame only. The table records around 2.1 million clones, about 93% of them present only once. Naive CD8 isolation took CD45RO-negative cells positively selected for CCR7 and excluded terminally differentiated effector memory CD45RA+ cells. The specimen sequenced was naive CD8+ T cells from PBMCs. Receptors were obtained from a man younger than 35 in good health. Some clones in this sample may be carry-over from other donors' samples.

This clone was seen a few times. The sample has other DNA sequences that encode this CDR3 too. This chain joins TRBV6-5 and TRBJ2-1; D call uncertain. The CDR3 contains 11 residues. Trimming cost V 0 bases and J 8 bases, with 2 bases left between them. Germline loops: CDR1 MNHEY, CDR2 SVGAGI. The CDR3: CASSYSDEQFF. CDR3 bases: TGTGCCAGCAGTTACTCCGATGAGCAGTTCTTC.

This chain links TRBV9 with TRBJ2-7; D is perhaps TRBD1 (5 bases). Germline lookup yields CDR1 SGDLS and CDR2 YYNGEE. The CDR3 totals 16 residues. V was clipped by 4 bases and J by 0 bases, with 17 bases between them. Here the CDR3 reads CASSPSPTANSYEQYF. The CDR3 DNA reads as TGTGCCAGCAGCCCTTCCCCGACAGCGAACTCCTACGAGCAGTACTTC.